Presented here are 28 T cell receptor beta chains from one specimen sequenced in a study of blood T cells in healthy people across ages (dated by TCRdb to 2013 to 2016). The method behind the library was 5' RACE. These reads were obtained on an Illumina HiSeq 2500. A second PCR of roughly 7 to 11 cycles was performed with a sample-barcoded 5' primer and a J-beta primer mix. In TCRdb, the public reads were trimmed at Q25 with fastp and aligned with MiXCR, with productive beta chains retained. Identical CDR3 protein sequences are pooled into one entry, listed with their most common genes and DNA. This sample lists around 900,000 distinct CDR3 sequences; roughly 51% were detected once. The ten biggest clones cover about a fifth of the sample. The specimen was blood. All receptors come from a woman aged 60-70 years in good health.

This clonotype was seen more than once but under ten times. The rearrangement links TRBV7-8 to TRBJ2-3, with 10 bases aligning to TRBD1. V lost 4 bases, J lost 0 bases, and 4 bases stayed unmatched. Germline loops: CDR1 SGHVS, CDR2 FQNEAQ. CDR3 length equals 16 residues. The CDR3 sequence is CASSSDRGLSTDTQYF. The DNA for the CDR3 is TGTGCCAGCAGCTCAGACAGGGGGCTTAGCACAGATACGCAGTATTTT.

The chain recombines TRBV7-2 with TRBJ2-7; D assignment may be TRBD1 or TRBD2 (5 bases each). Germline V gives CDR1 SGHTA, CDR2 FQGNSA. This CDR3 comprises 14 residues. The V gene lost 6 bases and the J gene lost 9 bases, with 21 bases spanning the gap. CDR3 in amino acids: CASSERDSRDVQYF. CDR3 bases: TGTGCCAGCAGTGAGCGCGATTCGAGGGACGTGCAGTACTTC.

A single count supports this clonotype. In nucleotides, the CDR3 is TGTGCCTGGGACTACTCTGGGGCCAACGTCCTGACTTTC. Translation: CAWDYSGANVLTF. The chain employs TRBV30 and TRBJ2-6, with a possible D match to TRBD2 (5 bases). The CDR3 is 13 amino acids. The V and J ends lost 5 bases and 0 bases respectively, with 5 bases between them. CDR1 GTSNPN and CDR2 SVGIG come from the germline V gene (reference sequence).

This clonotype was counted many times. This chain links TRBV12-3 or TRBV12-4 with TRBJ2-7; 10 bases match TRBD2. The V and J ends lost 8 bases and 5 bases, in that order; junction bases with no gene match: 9. The CDR3 covers 14 residues. CDR3 nucleotides: TGTGCCAGCGGCCAAGCGGGAGGGTCCCACGAGCAGTACTTC. Translation: CASGQAGGSHEQYF.

In this sample, this clonotype turned up a few times. The chain couples TRBV6-1 to TRBJ2-5; 7 bases are a match to TRBD2. Germline CDR1 MNHNS, CDR2 SASEGT. Unmatched junction bases numbered 8, after V lost 6 bases and J lost 4 bases. This CDR3 has 14 residues. CDR3 nucleotides: TGTGCCAGCAGCTCCGGACTAGGACGAGAGACCCAGTACTTC. Amino acid sequence: CASSSGLGRETQYF.

The J gene is TRBJ1-4, the V gene TRBV20-1, with D unclear. Trimming removed 0 bases from V and 5 bases from J, with 4 bases in between. The germline gives CDR1 DFQATT, CDR2 SNEGSKA (reference sequence). This CDR3 contains 12 residues. CDR3 region: CSARDHNEKLFF. DNA for the CDR3: TGCAGTGCTAGAGATCACAATGAAAAACTGTTTTTT.

This rearrangement joins TRBV10-3 to TRBJ1-2; D remains unclear. V was pared by 6 bases and J by 6 bases, with 14 bases between. Germline V gene sequence: CDR1 ENHRY, CDR2 SYGVKD. CDR3 length equals 13 residues. CDR3 nucleotide sequence: TGTGCCATCAGCGCTAAGGGTGGGCATGGCTACACCTTC. Protein product: CAISAKGGHGYTF.

This clonotype was observed a handful of times. The chain joins TRBV12-3 or TRBV12-4 to TRBJ2-1, with 9 nucleotides matching TRBD1. Trimming cost V 5 bases and J 8 bases; bases outside gene matches: 4. The CDR3 loop spans 13 amino acids. This CDR3 is CASSRDRVHEQFF. The CDR3 DNA sequence: TGTGCCAGCAGTAGGGACAGGGTTCATGAGCAGTTCTTC.

The chain recombines TRBV12-3 or TRBV12-4 with TRBJ2-7; D not certain. V was trimmed by 6 bases and J by 7 bases, leaving 22 bases between them. The CDR3 contains 15 residues. CDR3 sequence: CASSRGRMNYNEQYF. CDR3 sequence (DNA): TGTGCCAGCAGCCGCGGACGAATGAACTACAATGAGCAGTACTTC.

The V gene is TRBV20-1, the J gene TRBJ2-7; D gene unclear. Germline-derived CDR1 and CDR2 are DFQATT and SNEGSKA (reference sequence). Trimming took off 3 bases at V and 3 bases at J, with 21 bases between the two ends. The CDR3 sequence is 16 residues long. CDR3 DNA: TGCAGTGCTAGCCGAGGCTCCTATGACGTAAACTACGAGCAGTACTTC. Its translation: CSASRGSYDVNYEQYF.

This clonotype was observed a few times. This chain connects TRBV2 to TRBJ2-7; the match to TRBD1 covers 9 bases. Germline trimming cut 5 bases from V and 9 bases from J; bases unmatched to any gene: 17. The germline gives CDR1 SNHLY, CDR2 FYNNEI. The CDR3 contains 16 residues. The CDR3 DNA reads TGTGCCAGCAGTTCACTGACGACCGGGACAGGGAAGGGGCAGTACTTC. Translation gives CASSSLTTGTGKGQYF.

The rearrangement joins TRBV28 to TRBJ1-4; D might be TRBD1 (6 bases). V was clipped by 5 bases and J by 3 bases, with 19 bases between them. Germline CDR1 is MDHEN and CDR2 is SYDVKM. This CDR3 region has 17 residues. In nucleotides, the CDR3 is TGTGCCAGCAGTCCCGGCGGAGGGGGGTCGGCTAATGAAAAACTGTTTTTT. Translating it yields CASSPGGGGSANEKLFF.

The gene calls are TRBV14 and TRBJ2-5; D is unclear. Looked up from germline, CDR1 is SGHDN and CDR2 is FVKESK. The CDR3 contains 13 residues. V lost 1 base and J lost 5, with 8 bases in between. This CDR3 is CASSQVLSETQYF. CDR3 DNA: TGTGCCAGCAGCCAAGTTCTGTCGGAGACCCAGTACTTC.

The genes are TRBV20-1 and TRBJ2-7; tentative D call: TRBD2 (5 bases). CDR3 length equals 13 residues. V lost 6 bases and J lost 2, with 14 bases in between. Germline values: CDR1 DFQATT, CDR2 SNEGSKA (reference sequence). This chain's CDR3 is CSAFYRGTYEQYF. CDR3 bases: TGCAGTGCCTTTTATCGGGGAACCTACGAGCAGTACTTC.

The rearrangement joins TRBV7-6 to TRBJ2-4; 12 nucleotides align to TRBD2. This CDR3 has 20 residues. From germline, CDR1 is SGHVS and CDR2 FNYEAQ. Losses at the gene ends were 1 base for V and 0 bases for J; bases not matched to a gene: 10. The CDR3 reads CASSLGASGRAEGAKNIQYF. In nucleotides, the CDR3 is TGTGCCAGCAGCTTAGGTGCTAGCGGGAGGGCGGAGGGAGCCAAAAACATTCAGTACTTC.

This clonotype was seen only a few times. The CDR3 DNA sequence: TGTGCCAGCAGAAGGGCCTGCGAGCAGTACTTC. Its protein is CASRRACEQYF. V is TRBV12-3 or TRBV12-4 and J is TRBJ2-7; no clear D gene. The CDR3 sequence is 11 residues long. Trimming shortened V by 6 bases and J by 6 bases, and 9 bases separated the two germline ends.

This clonotype was seen a handful of times. V is TRBV6-5 and J is TRBJ2-3, with 8 bases aligning to TRBD2. This CDR3 has 15 residues. V shed 6 bases and J 2 bases; nucleotides not matched to a gene: 7. Germline CDR1 MNHEY, CDR2 SVGAGI. The DNA of the CDR3 is TGTGCCAGCAGACCTTTAGCGGGATACACAGATACGCAGTATTTT. This gives the protein CASRPLAGYTDTQYF.

J is TRBJ2-1 and V is TRBV20-1; TRBD2 is a possible D gene (5 bases). The CDR3 extends over 12 amino acids. The germline gives CDR1 DFQATT, CDR2 SNEGSKA (reference sequence). Trimming removed 2 bases from V and 12 bases from J, with 14 bases in between. For the CDR3, the DNA is TGCAGTGCTAGAATTCCGGCTGGAGGGCAGTTCTTC. Amino acids: CSARIPAGGQFF.

To note about this clonotype: Lacking the conserved final phenylalanine or tryptophan, this CDR3 likely reflects a read error. It is unclear where the CDR3 begins or ends on the DNA, so no DNA is shown, and the CDR3 is as TCRdb lists it. The genes are TRBV29-1 and TRBJ2-1; TRBD1 is the table's D call and was not checked against the DNA. In germline, CDR1 is SQVTM, CDR2 ANQGSEA. The CDR3 is made up of 14 amino acids, end residues included. This CDR3 is CSVTTGGGGYTFGS.

The chain is built from TRBV20-1 and TRBJ2-2; D possibly matches TRBD1 or TRBD2 (5 bases each). V lost 6 bases and J lost 4, with 18 bases in between. Looked up from germline, CDR1 is DFQATT and CDR2 is SNEGSKA (reference sequence). The CDR3 is 15 amino acids. The CDR3, as DNA: TGCAGTGCCAAGAGGGCTGGTAGGGGCACCGGGGAGCTGTTTTTT. Translated: CSAKRAGRGTGELFF.

This chain joins TRBV27 and TRBJ2-1, with D hard to call. The DNA end is a closer match to TRBJ2-7, so the J assignment may be wrong. Germline V lookup: CDR1 MNHEY, CDR2 SMNVEV (reference sequence). This CDR3 is built from 14 residues. The CDR3 protein is CASSLNIQFNEQYF. The DNA for the CDR3 is TGTGCCAGCAGTTTAAACATCCAGTTCAATGAGCAGTACTTC.

The count of this clonotype is one. A far larger clone is only one base removed, so a read error is likely. The chain combines TRBV7-2 with TRBJ2-5, with 11 bases aligning to TRBD2. Looked up from germline, CDR1 is SGHTA and CDR2 is FQGNSA. The CDR3 is made up of 14 amino acids. CDR3 DNA sequence: TGTGCCCGCAGCTTAGCGGGAGGGGGAGAGACCCAGTACTTC. This translates into CARSLAGGGETQYF.

The chain uses TRBV10-3 and TRBJ2-2, with TRBD2 matching over 8 bases. The CDR3 is 14 amino acids. V trimming: 10 bases; J trimming: 1 base; junction bases outside the gene matches: 5. Germline V lookup: CDR1 ENHRY, CDR2 SYGVKD. This chain's CDR3 is CASTGGMNTGELFF. CDR3 bases: TGTGCCAGCACGGGGGGGATGAACACCGGGGAGCTGTTTTTT.

This rearrangement joins TRBV3-1 to TRBJ2-5; D not resolved. The J call is doubtful: the DNA matches TRBJ2-7 better. The CDR3 covers 16 residues. Germline loops: CDR1 LGHDT, CDR2 YNNKEL (reference sequence). The CDR3 reads CASSQSTSPPTYEQYF. The CDR3 nucleotides are TGTGCCAGCAGCCAATCGACAAGCCCTCCTACCTACGAGCAGTACTTC.

V gene TRBV25-1 combines with J gene TRBJ1-5, with D perhaps TRBD1 (5 bases). Germline CDR1 and CDR2: MGHDK and SYGVNS. The V end was cut by 3 bases, the J end by 8 bases, with 14 bases between. The CDR3 loop spans 14 amino acids. CDR3 coding DNA: TGTGCCAGCAGTGACGTGGGGGACCTAAAGCCCCAGCATTTT. Residues: CASSDVGDLKPQHF.

V is TRBV3-1 and J is TRBJ1-2; 7 bases are a match to TRBD1. CDR1 is LGHDT and CDR2 is YNNKEL in the germline V gene (reference sequence). After removal of 4 bases from V and 0 bases from J, the junction contained 2 bases not matched to a gene. The CDR3 has 14 residues. Here the CDR3 reads CASSPTGANYGYTF. For the CDR3, the DNA is TGTGCCAGCAGCCCAACAGGGGCTAACTATGGCTACACCTTC.

The V gene is TRBV5-1, the J gene TRBJ2-5; weak D call: TRBD2 (5 bases). Per the germline V gene, CDR1 is SGHRS and CDR2 is YFSETQ. This CDR3 is built from 15 residues. The V end lost 0 bases, the J end lost 2 bases, and 11 bases lay between the germline ends. The CDR3: CASSLVGSMQETQYF. The CDR3 nucleotides are TGCGCCAGCAGCTTGGTGGGGAGTATGCAAGAGACCCAGTACTTC.

This clonotype has more than one count but fewer than ten. V and J are TRBV12-3 or TRBV12-4 and TRBJ2-7, with TRBD2 matching over 11 bases. J lost 7 bases, V lost 5 bases, and 10 bases had no gene match. This CDR3 contains 15 residues. The CDR3 protein is CASSPLLAGVDEQYF. The CDR3 DNA reads as TGTGCCAGCAGTCCTTTACTAGCGGGAGTCGATGAGCAGTACTTC.